Detailed here is one T cell receptor (beta chain). The data were taken from a study of blood T cell repertoires in COVID-19. Produced via immunoSEQ multiplex PCR; TCRdb's table is partial and in-frame only. The repertoire includes 130,000 to 150,000 clones, around nine tenths of them detected once, and 3.5% to 4.5% sits in the top ten. The sequencing sample was made of peripheral blood. The source of this sequence is a middle-aged woman with acute or convalescent COVID-19.

CDR3 sequence reads: CASSFRVYTEAFF. CDR3 in DNA: TGTGCCAGCAGCTTCAGGGTGTACACTGAAGCTTTCTTT. The V call is TRBV11-3, the J call TRBJ1-1; weak D call: TRBD1 (5 bases). Germline-derived CDR1 and CDR2 are SGHNT and YENEEA. CDR3 size: 13 residues. Trimming left V 3 bases short and J 3 bases short, with 8 bases between.